This TCR beta chain stems from a study of T cell responses to AZD1222 COVID-19 vaccine. Assay: immunoSEQ multiplex PCR; the TCRdb copy retains only in-frame clones and omits some. This sample carries about 130,000 clones, 80% to 90% of them seen once, and the ten largest clones take approximately 20%. General observations from the study: There were mostly white British donors and more females than males, and clonal diversity was possibly underestimated.

Details on this clone: As yet, its antigen is unknown.

The sequence was obtained from an adult in good health. This material consisted of peripheral blood, taken on day 0 of AZD1222 vaccination.

The CDR3 loop is CAISGGHNTGELFF. CDR3 sequence (DNA): TGTGCCATCAGTGGGGGACACAACACCGGGGAGCTGTTTTTT. V gene TRBV10-3 combines with J gene TRBJ2-2, with D possibly TRBD1 on 6 matching bases. This CDR3 is 14 amino acids long. V was pared by 4 bases and J by 2 bases, with 8 bases between. The germline gives CDR1 ENHRY, CDR2 SYGVKD.